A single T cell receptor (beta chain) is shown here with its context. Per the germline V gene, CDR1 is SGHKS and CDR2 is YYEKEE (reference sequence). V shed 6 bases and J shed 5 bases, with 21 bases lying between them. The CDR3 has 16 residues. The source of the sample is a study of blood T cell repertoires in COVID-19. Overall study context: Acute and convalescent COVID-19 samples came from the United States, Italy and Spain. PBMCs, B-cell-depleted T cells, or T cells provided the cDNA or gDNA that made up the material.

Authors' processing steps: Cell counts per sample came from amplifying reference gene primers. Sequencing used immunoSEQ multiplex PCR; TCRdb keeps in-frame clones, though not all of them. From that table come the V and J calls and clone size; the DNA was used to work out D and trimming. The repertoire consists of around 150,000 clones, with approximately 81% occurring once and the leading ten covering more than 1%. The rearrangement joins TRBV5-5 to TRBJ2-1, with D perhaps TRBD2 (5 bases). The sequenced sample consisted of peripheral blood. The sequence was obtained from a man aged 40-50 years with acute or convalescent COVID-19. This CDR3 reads CASITNPERAHNEQFF. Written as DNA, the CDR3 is TGTGCCAGCATCACAAACCCCGAGAGGGCCCACAATGAGCAGTTCTTC. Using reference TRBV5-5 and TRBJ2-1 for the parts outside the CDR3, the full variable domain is DAGVTQSPTHLIKTRGQQVTLRCSPISGHKSVSWYQQVLGQGPQFIFQYYEKEERGRGNFPDRFSARQFPNYSSELNVNALLLGDSALYLCASITNPERAHNEQFFGPGTRLTVL.